Given below is one TCR beta chain in context. Its cognate antigen is unknown. The V end was cut by 0 bases, the J end by 2 bases, with 10 bases between. CDR1 is MNHNS and CDR2 is SASEGT in the germline V gene. The CDR3 is 15 amino acids. The method was immunoSEQ multiplex PCR; TCRdb's version includes in-frame clones alone and lacks a portion of them. The top ten hold just over 2.5% of the sample, which has some 97,000 clones, approximately 91% seen once. These data belong to a study of siplizumab effects on memory and regulatory T cells. Study results and limitations: It was not possible to assign a naive or memory phenotype to roughly 75-95% of proliferating CD4+ or CD8+ clones. Tregs that proliferated in siplizumab cultures did not have their suppressive function confirmed.

Sequenced material: CD4+ T cells sorted from blood. The rearrangement joins TRBV6-1 to TRBJ2-5, with D unresolved. The clonotype originates from a human donor in good health. Some clones in this sample may be carry-over from other donors' samples. This chain's CDR3 is CASSEAHNYQETQYF. Here the CDR3 DNA reads TGTGCCAGCAGTGAAGCTCACAACTATCAAGAGACCCAGTACTTC.